Listed here are 6 T cell receptor beta chains from one sample, sequenced in a study of T-cell memory formation after mild COVID-19. MiXCR, applied by TCRdb to the 5' RACE reads, yields one record per CDR3 protein. There are about 340,000 distinct CDR3 sequences in the sample; 10% to 15% occur only once, and about 20% lies in the top ten. The sequenced sample consisted of PBMCs or a T cell subset sorted from them (not recorded which). Receptors originate from a man in his late teens or twenties who had mild COVID-19 (a few samples of this study predate the infection). Cell type and time point are not known.

This clonotype was seen a few times. The chain has TRBV12-3 or TRBV12-4 and TRBJ1-1; D remains unclear. V gave up 6 bases and J gave up 10 bases, with 18 bases separating them. The CDR3 contains 13 residues. The CDR3 loop reads CASSQAEGPRAFF. CDR3 nucleotide sequence: TGTGCCAGCAGCCAAGCGGAGGGCCCGCGAGCTTTCTTT.

This clonotype was seen only a few times. J is TRBJ1-2 and V is TRBV6-5; possible D gene TRBD1, 5 bases. Germline CDR1 and CDR2: MNHEY and SVGAGI. There are 14 residues in the CDR3. V lost 0 bases and J 7 bases, leaving 12 bases between the germline ends. CDR3 sequence reads: CASSYSRGAFGYTF. For the CDR3, the DNA is TGTGCCAGCAGTTACTCCCGGGGCGCATTTGGCTACACCTTC.

The rearrangement links TRBV5-6 to TRBJ2-7, with TRBD1 as a possible D gene (6 bases). The V gene lost 2 bases and the J gene lost 4 bases, with 16 bases spanning the gap. In germline, CDR1 is SGHDT, CDR2 YYEEEE. The length of the CDR3 is 15 residues. The CDR3 region is CASSFVRDMTYEQYV. For the CDR3, the DNA is TGTGCCAGCAGCTTTGTCCGGGACATGACTTACGAGCAGTACGTC.

This clonotype was seen a single time. This chain links TRBV2 with TRBJ1-1; maybe TRBD1 (6 bases). The CDR3 is made up of 14 amino acids. The V end lost 6 bases, the J end lost 6 bases, and 17 bases lay between the germline ends. Germline V gene data show CDR1 as SNHLY and CDR2 as FYNNEI. CDR3 DNA sequence: TGTGCCAGCAGCGACGTCCAGGGGAGTCCTGAAGCTTTCTTT. Protein: CASSDVQGSPEAFF.

This clonotype has just one count. The rearrangement uses TRBV7-2 and TRBJ1-2; D possibly corresponds to TRBD1 (5 bases). Trimming took off 0 bases at V and 3 bases at J, with 14 bases between the two ends. The CDR3 totals 16 residues. Germline assignment: CDR1 SGHTA and CDR2 FQGNSA. The CDR3 protein is CASSLARREGDYGYTF. The DNA for the CDR3 is TGTGCCAGCAGCTTAGCGAGGCGGGAAGGGGACTATGGCTACACCTTC.

This clonotype was seen repeatedly, ten times or more. The genes are TRBV7-9 and TRBJ2-3, with a possible D match to TRBD1 (6 bases). Deletions cut 5 bases from V and 0 bases from J, with 12 bases between. Per germline, CDR1 SEHNR and CDR2 FQNEAQ (reference sequence). The CDR3 is 15 residues long. The CDR3 spells CASSTRGISTDTQYF. CDR3 coding DNA: TGTGCCAGCAGCACCAGGGGAATTAGCACAGATACGCAGTATTTT.